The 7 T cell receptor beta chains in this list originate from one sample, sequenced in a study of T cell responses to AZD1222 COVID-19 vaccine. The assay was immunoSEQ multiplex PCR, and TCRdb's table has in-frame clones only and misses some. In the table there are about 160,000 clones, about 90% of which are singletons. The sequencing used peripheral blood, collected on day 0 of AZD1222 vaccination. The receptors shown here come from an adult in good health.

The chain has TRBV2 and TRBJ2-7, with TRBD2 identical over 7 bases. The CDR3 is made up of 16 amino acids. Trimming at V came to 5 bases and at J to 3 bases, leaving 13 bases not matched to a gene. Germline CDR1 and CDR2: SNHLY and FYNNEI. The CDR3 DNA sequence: TGTGCCAGCAGTTCTGCTAGCGGACCCGAGCGCTACGAGCAGTACTTC. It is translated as CASSSASGPERYEQYF.

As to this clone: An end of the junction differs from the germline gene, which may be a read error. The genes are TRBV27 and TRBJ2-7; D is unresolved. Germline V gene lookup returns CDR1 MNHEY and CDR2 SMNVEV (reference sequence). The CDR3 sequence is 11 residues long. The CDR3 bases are TGTGCCAGCAGTTTTTCCTCCGAGCAGTACTTC. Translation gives CASSFSSEQYF.

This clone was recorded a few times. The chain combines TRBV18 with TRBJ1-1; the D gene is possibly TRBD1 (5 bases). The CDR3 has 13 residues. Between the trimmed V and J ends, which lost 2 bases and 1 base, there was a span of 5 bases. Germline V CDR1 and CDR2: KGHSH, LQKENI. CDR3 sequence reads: CASSPGGNTEAFF. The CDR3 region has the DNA TGTGCCAGCTCACCAGGGGGGAACACTGAAGCTTTCTTT. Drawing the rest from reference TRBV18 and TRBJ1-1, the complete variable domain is NAGVMQNPRHLVRRRGQEARLRCSPMKGHSHVYWYRQLPEEGLKFMVYLQKENIIDESGMPKERFSAEFPKEGPSILRIQQVVRGDSAAYFCASSPGGNTEAFFGQGTRLTVV.

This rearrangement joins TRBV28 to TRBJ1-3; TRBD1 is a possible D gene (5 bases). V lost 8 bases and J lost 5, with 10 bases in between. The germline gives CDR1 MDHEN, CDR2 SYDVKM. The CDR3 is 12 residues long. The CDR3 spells CASVGPRNTIYF. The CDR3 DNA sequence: TGTGCCAGCGTGGGACCGCGAAACACCATATATTTT. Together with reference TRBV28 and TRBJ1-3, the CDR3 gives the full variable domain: DVKVTQSSRYLVKRTGEKVFLECVQDMDHENMFWYRQDPGLGLRLIYFSYDVKMKEKGDIPEGYSVSREKKERFSLILESASTNQTSMYLCASVGPRNTIYFGEGSWLTVV.

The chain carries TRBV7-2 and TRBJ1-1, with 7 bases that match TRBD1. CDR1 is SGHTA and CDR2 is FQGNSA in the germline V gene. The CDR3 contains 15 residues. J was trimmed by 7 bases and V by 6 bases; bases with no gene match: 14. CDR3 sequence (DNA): TGTGCCAGCAGACGAGGGGGCGCCGGTCAAAATGAAGCTTTCTTT. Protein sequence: CASRRGGAGQNEAFF.

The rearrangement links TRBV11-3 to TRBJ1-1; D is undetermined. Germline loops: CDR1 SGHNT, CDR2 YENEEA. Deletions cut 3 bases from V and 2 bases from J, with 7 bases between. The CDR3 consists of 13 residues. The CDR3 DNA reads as TGTGCCAGCAGCTTGAGAATTAACACTGAAGCTTTCTTT. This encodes CASSLRINTEAFF.

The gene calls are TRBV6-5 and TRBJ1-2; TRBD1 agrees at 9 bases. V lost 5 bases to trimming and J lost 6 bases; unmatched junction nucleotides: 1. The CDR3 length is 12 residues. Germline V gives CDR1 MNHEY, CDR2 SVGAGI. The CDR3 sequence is CASSRQGDGYTF. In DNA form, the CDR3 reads TGTGCCAGCAGTAGACAGGGGGATGGCTACACCTTC.